This T cell receptor beta chain was sequenced in a study of T cell responses to AZD1222 COVID-19 vaccine. Notes on the study in general: Reports indicate that nearly half of spike-specific TCRs are directed at unmutated variant regions. Clonal diversity may have been underestimated, and the donors were mostly white British, with more females than males. All repertoire sampling was performed exclusively after the peak T cell response. Elevations in Spike-specific TCR breadth and depth followed administration of two AZD1222 doses.

The germline V and J ends were trimmed by 4 bases and 4 bases, with 10 bases remaining between them. CDR1 is SNHLY and CDR2 is FYNNEI in the germline V gene. The CDR3 covers 13 residues. Profiling relied on immunoSEQ multiplex PCR, and the TCRdb table lists in-frame clones only, not all of them. There are 70,000 to 90,000 clones in the sample; about nine tenths occur only once, and roughly 18% lies in the top ten. As to this clone: Antigen unknown.

This receptor was taken from an adult who received the AZD1222 COVID-19 vaccine. Sequencing was performed on peripheral blood, taken 28 days after the second AZD1222 dose. The chain uses TRBV2 and TRBJ1-2; no clear D. The CDR3 loop is CASSGRVSYGYTF. As DNA, the CDR3 is TGTGCCAGCAGTGGGCGAGTCAGCTATGGCTACACCTTC.